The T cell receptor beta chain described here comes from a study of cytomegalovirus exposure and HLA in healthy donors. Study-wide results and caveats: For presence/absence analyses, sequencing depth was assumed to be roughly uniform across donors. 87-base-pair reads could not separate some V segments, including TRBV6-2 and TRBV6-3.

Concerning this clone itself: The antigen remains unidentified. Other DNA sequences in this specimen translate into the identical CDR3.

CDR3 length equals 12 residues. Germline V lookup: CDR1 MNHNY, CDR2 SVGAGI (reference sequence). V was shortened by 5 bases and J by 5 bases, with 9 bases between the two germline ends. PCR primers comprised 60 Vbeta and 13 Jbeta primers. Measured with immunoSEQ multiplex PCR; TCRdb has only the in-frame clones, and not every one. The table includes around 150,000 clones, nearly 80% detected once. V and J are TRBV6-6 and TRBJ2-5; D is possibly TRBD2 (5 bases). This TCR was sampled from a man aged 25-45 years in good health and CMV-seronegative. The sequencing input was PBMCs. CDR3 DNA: TGTGCCAGCAGTCCCTCGGGGGAGACCCAGTACTTC. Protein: CASSPSGETQYF.